The 21 T cell receptor beta chains presented below share a single source sample, sequenced in a study of control samples from healthy donors and cancer patients. Data came from immunoSEQ multiplex PCR; TCRdb stores just in-frame clones and leaves some out. Found here are under 100,000 clones, 88% of them singletons; the top ten hold about an eighth. Sequenced sample: blood. The receptor set was obtained from a woman between 65 and 79 years old in good health.

The chain recombines TRBV6-1 with TRBJ1-6, with a possible D match to TRBD1 (6 bases). V shed 3 bases and J shed 11 bases, with 17 bases lying between them. This CDR3 contains 15 residues. Germline CDR1 MNHNS, CDR2 SASEGT. The CDR3 DNA sequence: TGTGCCAGCAGTGACCTGGGACAAGGTATAGCACCCCTCCACTTT. Its translation is CASSDLGQGIAPLHF.

In this sample, this clone turned up once. The rearrangement uses TRBV11-2 and TRBJ2-7, with D uncertain. The CDR3 sequence is 14 residues long. Germline loops: CDR1 SGHAT, CDR2 FQNNGV. Trimming cost V 1 base and J 2 bases, with 9 bases left between them. The CDR3 nucleotides read TGTGCCAGCAGCTTAGTGTTCGGAACCTACGAGCAGTACTTC. Protein sequence: CASSLVFGTYEQYF.

This sequence joins TRBV7-9 and TRBJ1-5; the D is unclear. Trimming cost V 4 bases and J 5 bases, with 15 bases left between them. This CDR3 region has 15 residues. CDR1 SEHNR and CDR2 FQNEAQ come from the germline V gene (reference sequence). The CDR3 loop is CASSSWVSPDQPQHF. The CDR3 coding sequence is TGTGCCAGCAGCTCCTGGGTTTCGCCAGATCAGCCCCAGCATTTT. Full variable domain (missing parts from reference TRBV7-9 and TRBJ1-5): DTGVSQNPRHKITKRGQNVTFRCDPISEHNRLYWYRQTLGQGPEFLTYFQNEAQLEKSRLLSDRFSAERPKGSFSTLEIQRTEQGDSAMYLCASSSWVSPDQPQHFGDGTRLSIL.

The V gene is TRBV27, the J gene TRBJ1-1; D call uncertain. CDR1 is MNHEY and CDR2 is SMNVEV in the germline V gene (reference sequence). V shed 4 bases and J shed 4 bases, with 19 bases lying between them. CDR3 length: 16 amino acids. CDR3 sequence: CASSSTFAPSGTEAFF. CDR3 nucleotide sequence: TGTGCCAGCAGTTCCACGTTCGCCCCCTCGGGCACTGAAGCTTTCTTT.

The chain carries TRBV5-6 and TRBJ2-5; TRBD1 agrees at 9 bases. The CDR3 loop spans 17 amino acids. Germline CDR1 and CDR2: SGHDT and YYEEEE. Germline trimming cut 0 bases from V and 1 base from J; bases unmatched to any gene: 7. This CDR3 is CASSLAQGAFTQETQYF. The CDR3 region has the DNA TGTGCCAGCAGCTTGGCACAGGGGGCCTTTACCCAAGAGACCCAGTACTTC.

The rearrangement uses TRBV7-8 and TRBJ2-5; D not resolved. V dropped 5 bases and J dropped 5 bases, with 9 bases sitting between them. This CDR3 is built from 12 residues. Germline loops: CDR1 SGHVS, CDR2 FQNEAQ. CDR3 residues: CASSPRGETQYF. The CDR3 DNA is TGTGCCAGCAGCCCGCGCGGCGAGACCCAGTACTTC.

The chain joins TRBV6-5 to TRBJ1-1, with D tentatively TRBD1 (5 bases). Germline V gene data show CDR1 as MNHEY and CDR2 as SVGAGI. V gave up 7 bases and J gave up 4 bases, with 10 bases separating them. The CDR3 runs to 12 residues. DNA for the CDR3: TGTGCCAGCATCGAGGGGTTCACTGAAGCTTTCTTT. Protein sequence: CASIEGFTEAFF.

Details on this clone: Distinct nucleotide sequences in the sample also encode this CDR3. This chain uses TRBV27 with TRBJ1-4, with a weak D call TRBD1 (5 bases). The germline V gene encodes CDR1 MNHEY and CDR2 SMNVEV (reference sequence). CDR3 length: 15 residues. Trimming removed 3 bases at V and 0 bases at J, with 8 bases between. The CDR3 protein is CASSFGGATNEKLFF. Written as DNA, the CDR3 is TGTGCCAGCAGTTTCGGGGGAGCAACTAATGAAAAACTGTTTTTT.

The chain links TRBV19 to TRBJ1-1; TRBD1 matches at 7 bases. This CDR3 is 16 amino acids long. Germline V lookup: CDR1 LNHDA, CDR2 SQIVND (reference sequence). J lost 0 bases, V lost 3 bases, and 7 bases had no gene match. The CDR3 region has the DNA TGTGCCAGTAGTATGTCCAGGGACAGATTGAACACTGAAGCTTTCTTT. Its protein is CASSMSRDRLNTEAFF. Full variable domain (missing parts from reference TRBV19 and TRBJ1-1): DGGITQSPKYLFRKEGQNVTLSCEQNLNHDAMYWYRQDPGQGLRLIYYSQIVNDFQKGDIAEGYSVSREKKESFPLTVTSAQKNPTAFYLCASSMSRDRLNTEAFFGQGTRLTVV.

The J gene is TRBJ2-5, the V gene TRBV5-6; D is uncertain. Germline V gene data show CDR1 as SGHDT and CDR2 as YYEEEE. The CDR3 loop spans 13 amino acids. Trimming shortened V by 3 bases and J by 4 bases, and 10 bases separated the two germline ends. This chain's CDR3 is CASSSGAVETQYF. The CDR3, as DNA: TGTGCCAGCAGCTCAGGAGCAGTAGAGACCCAGTACTTC. The full variable domain, with the rest looked up from reference TRBV5-6 and TRBJ2-5, is DAGVTQSPTHLIKTRGQQVTLRCSPKSGHDTVSWYQQALGQGPQFIFQYYEEEERQRGNFPDRFSGHQFPNYSSELNVNALLLGDSALYLCASSSGAVETQYFGPGTRLLVL.

The rearrangement uses TRBV24-1 and TRBJ2-1; D is unclear. V was cut by 1 base and J by 5 bases, with 8 bases left in between. Looked up from germline, CDR1 is KGHDR and CDR2 is SFDVKD. CDR3 length: 14 amino acids. In DNA, the CDR3 is TGTGCCACCAGTGATTTATCGGAGAACAATGAGCAGTTCTTC. It codes for CATSDLSENNEQFF.

The chain is built from TRBV5-1 and TRBJ1-6, with 9 bases that match TRBD1. The CDR3 extends over 15 amino acids. V lost 3 bases, J lost 9 bases, and 7 bases stayed unmatched. Germline CDR1 reads SGHRS; CDR2 reads YFSETQ. CDR3 amino acids: CASSSGQGNFSPLHF. As DNA, the CDR3 is TGCGCCAGCAGCTCGGGACAGGGAAATTTTTCACCCCTCCACTTT.

The chain uses TRBV7-8 and TRBJ2-5; D might be TRBD2 (6 bases). CDR3 length: 16 amino acids. Germline V lookup: CDR1 SGHVS, CDR2 FQNEAQ. Trimming pared 5 bases from V and 5 bases from J, leaving 21 bases between. CDR3 nucleotides: TGTGCCAGCAGCCTCGAGTGGGGAGGCCAAGGGGAGACCCAGTACTTC. It encodes CASSLEWGGQGETQYF.

This chain links TRBV2 with TRBJ2-3; TRBD2 is a possible D gene (5 bases). Deletions cut 5 bases from V and 3 bases from J, with 15 bases between. CDR3 length: 15 amino acids. The germline V gene has CDR1 SNHLY and CDR2 FYNNEI. The CDR3 spells CASSTLALRTDTQYF. CDR3 bases: TGTGCCAGCAGTACTCTAGCTTTAAGAACAGATACGCAGTATTTT.

V gene TRBV19 combines with J gene TRBJ1-1; D may be TRBD1 (5 bases). CDR3 length equals 16 residues. In germline, CDR1 is LNHDA, CDR2 SQIVND (reference sequence). Trimming shortened V by 3 bases and J by 3 bases, and 17 bases separated the two germline ends. The CDR3 DNA reads as TGTGCCAGTAGTATTTCACCATTGGGGGGGGACACTGAAGCTTTCTTT. Its translation: CASSISPLGGDTEAFF. Full variable domain (outside the CDR3, taken from reference TRBV19 and TRBJ1-1): DGGITQSPKYLFRKEGQNVTLSCEQNLNHDAMYWYRQDPGQGLRLIYYSQIVNDFQKGDIAEGYSVSREKKESFPLTVTSAQKNPTAFYLCASSISPLGGDTEAFFGQGTRLTVV.

The chain couples TRBV5-5 to TRBJ1-2; 7 nucleotides match TRBD1. V lost 2 bases, J lost 4 bases, and 8 bases stayed unmatched. The length of the CDR3 is 15 residues. CDR1 SGHKS and CDR2 YYEKEE come from the germline V gene (reference sequence). CDR3 loop: CASSFEDRPGYGYTF. DNA of the CDR3: TGTGCCAGCAGCTTCGAGGACAGGCCTGGCTATGGCTACACCTTC.

The V gene is TRBV3-1 (or the pseudogene TRBV3-2), the J gene TRBJ2-5; TRBD1 agrees at 8 bases. Trimming took 5 bases from V and 5 from J; bases not matched to a gene: 7. The CDR3 is 14 amino acids. Germline-derived CDR1 and CDR2 are LGHDT and YNNKEL (reference sequence). CDR3 coding DNA: TGTGCCAGCAGCTTTCCAGGGGGCGGGGAGACCCAGTACTTC. Its protein product is CASSFPGGGETQYF.

A remark on this clone: Other nucleotide sequences from this sample produce the same CDR3. The chain carries TRBV5-4 and TRBJ2-7; TRBD2 aligns across 9 bases. The CDR3 consists of 13 residues. V lost 5 bases, J lost 2 bases, and 2 bases stayed unmatched. CDR1 and CDR2 from the germline V gene are SGHNT and YYREEE (reference sequence). The CDR3 bases are TGTGCCAGCAGTCTAGCGGGAACCTACGAGCAGTACTTC. This translates into CASSLAGTYEQYF.

The V gene is TRBV11-3, the J gene TRBJ2-1, with D unresolved. The CDR3 runs 13 residues. In germline, CDR1 is SGHNT, CDR2 YENEEA. Trimming took off 0 bases at V and 10 bases at J, with 10 bases between the two ends. The CDR3 loop reads CASSLDHSSEQFF. CDR3 DNA: TGTGCCAGCAGCTTAGATCATAGCTCGGAGCAGTTCTTC.

The chain is built from TRBV27 and TRBJ2-1; 9 nucleotides match TRBD1. Germline values: CDR1 MNHEY, CDR2 SMNVEV (reference sequence). The CDR3 runs 14 residues. Trimming took 6 bases from V and 4 from J; bases not matched to a gene: 4. This chain's CDR3 is CASRSGQGYNEQFF. CDR3 in DNA: TGTGCCAGCAGGTCGGGACAGGGTTACAATGAGCAGTTCTTC.

The V call is TRBV27, the J call TRBJ2-1; TRBD1 agrees at 8 bases. The trim removed 5 bases at V and 3 bases at J, leaving 9 bases unmatched. CDR1 MNHEY and CDR2 SMNVEV come from the germline V gene (reference sequence). The CDR3 covers 16 residues. The CDR3 sequence is CASSVPGGAIYNEQFF. In DNA form, the CDR3 reads TGTGCCAGCAGTGTGCCAGGGGGCGCGATCTACAATGAGCAGTTCTTC.